The 9 T cell receptor beta chains reported below all come from one sample, sequenced in a study of blood T cell repertoires in COVID-19. Data came from immunoSEQ multiplex PCR; TCRdb stores just in-frame clones and leaves some out. The sample includes 300,000 to 400,000 clones, 88% of them seen just once. Sequenced input: peripheral blood. The source of these receptors is a woman between 65 and 79 years old with COVID-19, enrolled during active disease.

This rearrangement joins TRBV7-2 to TRBJ1-1, with a tentative D call TRBD1 (5 bases). The CDR3 is made up of 13 amino acids. The germline V gene has CDR1 SGHTA and CDR2 FQGNSA. V was pared by 5 bases and J by 5 bases, with 12 bases between. CDR3 DNA sequence: TGTGCCAGCAGCCCCTCAGGGATTACTGAAGCTTTCTTT. Its translation: CASSPSGITEAFF.

Turning to this clone: The same CDR3 is also encoded by other DNA sequences in this sample. This chain uses TRBV18 with TRBJ2-3, with 8 positions matching TRBD2. With 3 bases clipped from V and 2 bases from J, the junction kept 4 bases outside the gene matches. CDR1 is KGHSH and CDR2 is LQKENI in the germline V gene. This CDR3 has 15 amino acids. The CDR3 nucleotides are TGTGCCAGCTCACCCGGGGGGGCGGTCACAGATACGCAGTATTTT. Its translation is CASSPGGAVTDTQYF.

This clone turned up a few times. V gene TRBV5-5 combines with J gene TRBJ2-1, with 7 bases that match TRBD2. Trimming removed 0 bases from V and 10 bases from J; junction bases left unmatched: 10. The germline gives CDR1 SGHKS, CDR2 YYEKEE (reference sequence). CDR3 length equals 15 residues. The CDR3 loop is CASSLVSGRGLEQFF. The CDR3 coding sequence is TGTGCCAGCAGCTTGGTGAGTGGGAGGGGACTAGAGCAGTTCTTC.

The chain joins TRBV19 to TRBJ1-5, with 8 bases that match TRBD1. V lost 6 bases, J lost 5 bases, and 3 bases stayed unmatched. Per the germline V gene, CDR1 is LNHDA and CDR2 is SQIVND (reference sequence). The CDR3 loop spans 13 amino acids. CDR3 bases: TGTGCCAGTAGGACAGGGGTGGATCAGCCCCAGCATTTT. As protein: CASRTGVDQPQHF.

This clone was seen just once. The chain has TRBV27 and TRBJ1-2; possibly TRBD1 for D (6 bases). CDR1 is MNHEY, CDR2 SMNVEV, per germline (reference sequence). This CDR3 is 13 amino acids long. Trimming took 3 bases from V and 8 from J, leaving 13 bases between them. The CDR3 DNA follows: TGTGCCAGCAGTTTTCCCAGGGGCAAGGGCTACACCTTC. This gives the protein CASSFPRGKGYTF.

The rearrangement joins TRBV5-6 to TRBJ2-4, with 8 positions matching TRBD2. The junction had 7 bases not matched to a gene; V was cut back by 1 base and J by 7 bases. In germline, CDR1 is SGHDT, CDR2 YYEEEE. CDR3 length equals 15 residues. CDR3 amino acids: CASSLYGGAGNIQYF. CDR3 DNA: TGTGCCAGCAGCTTGTACGGGGGGGCCGGGAACATTCAGTACTTC.

The gene calls are TRBV29-1 and TRBJ2-4, with D perhaps matching TRBD1 (5 bases). The CDR3 length is 12 residues. Germline values: CDR1 SQVTM, CDR2 ANQGSEA. The germline V and J ends were trimmed by 2 bases and 5 bases, with 7 bases remaining between them. The CDR3 protein is CSVEWGQNIQYF. The CDR3 region has the DNA TGCAGCGTTGAATGGGGCCAAAACATTCAGTACTTC.

This clone has only one observation. The chain joins TRBV15 to TRBJ1-2, with D maybe TRBD1 (5 bases). This CDR3 is built from 14 residues. The germline CDR1 and CDR2 sequences are LNHNV and YYDKDF (reference sequence). With 0 bases removed from V and 8 bases from J, the gap between germline ends came to 13 bases. The CDR3 DNA follows: TGTGCCACCAGCAGAGATCGTCAGGGACTCGGCTACACCTTC. This codes for CATSRDRQGLGYTF.

The CDR3 protein is CAWSTGFVTQPQHF. The CDR3 region has the DNA TGTGCCTGGTCGACAGGGTTTGTCACTCAGCCCCAGCATTTT. The chain is built from TRBV30 and TRBJ1-5; 7 bases fit TRBD1. This CDR3 spans 14 amino acids. Germline loops: CDR1 GTSNPN, CDR2 SVGIG (reference sequence). J was trimmed by 6 bases and V by 5 bases; bases with no gene match: 10.